A single sample gave rise to the 12 T cell receptor beta chains below, sequenced in a study of blood T cell repertoires in COVID-19. The repertoire was sequenced with immunoSEQ multiplex PCR; TCRdb's copy has only in-frame clones and lacks some. The data hold roughly 290,000 clones, with almost 90% observed a single time. What was sequenced was PBMCs or T cells enriched from blood (not recorded which). The receptors were gathered from a woman aged 18 to 35 with acute COVID-19.

The chain has TRBV2 and TRBJ2-2, with unresolved D. V was pared by 7 bases and J by 4 bases, with 13 bases between. This CDR3 contains 14 residues. The germline V gene encodes CDR1 SNHLY and CDR2 FYNNEI. Here the CDR3 DNA reads TGTGCCAGCAAACCGGGTCTCGCCACCGGGGAGCTGTTTTTT. Its protein product is CASKPGLATGELFF.

This sequence joins TRBV18 and TRBJ2-1; D remains unclear. V lost 3 bases to trimming and J lost 5 bases, with 5 bases between them. This CDR3 has 12 residues. Looked up from germline, CDR1 is KGHSH and CDR2 is LQKENI. The CDR3 loop reads CASSPEDNEQFF. CDR3 nucleotide sequence: TGTGCCAGCTCACCCGAGGACAATGAGCAGTTCTTC.

The V and J genes are TRBV9 and TRBJ2-1; TRBD2 matches at 11 bases. The germline gives CDR1 SGDLS, CDR2 YYNGEE. The V segment lost 0 bases and the J segment 0 bases; nucleotides outside the gene matches: 2. This CDR3 is 17 amino acids long. The CDR3: CASSVGGTSGSYNEQFF. CDR3 nucleotide sequence: TGTGCCAGCAGCGTAGGAGGGACTAGCGGCTCCTACAATGAGCAGTTCTTC.

The chain is built from TRBV24-1 and TRBJ2-7, with TRBD1 as a possible D gene (6 bases). This CDR3 has 17 amino acids. CDR1 and CDR2 (germline): KGHDR, SFDVKD. Trimming took 2 bases from V and 7 from J, leaving 23 bases between them. CDR3 DNA sequence: TGTGCCACCAGTGATTGGAGCAAACAGGGCAATCCGGGGGAGCAGTACTTC. Translating it yields CATSDWSKQGNPGEQYF.

The chain carries TRBV6-5 and TRBJ1-2, with D perhaps TRBD1 (6 bases). CDR3 length: 15 amino acids. Trimming removed 2 bases at V and 0 bases at J, with 10 bases between. CDR1 MNHEY and CDR2 SVGAGI come from the germline V gene. In nucleotides, the CDR3 is TGTGCCAGCAGTTACGCGGACAGACCTAACTATGGCTACACCTTC. Its translation: CASSYADRPNYGYTF.

The V and J genes are TRBV4-1 and TRBJ2-7, with TRBD2 identical over 12 bases. Germline V lookup: CDR1 MGHRA, CDR2 YSYEKL. The CDR3 contains 18 residues. The trim removed 0 bases at V and 2 bases at J, leaving 8 bases unmatched. The CDR3 bases are TGCGCCAGCAGCCAAGATGAGCTAGCGGGAGGGACTGCCTACGAGCAGTACTTC. Translation gives CASSQDELAGGTAYEQYF.

The rearrangement joins TRBV2 to TRBJ2-2; D gene uncertain. Trimming left V 2 bases short and J 0 bases short, with 7 bases between. Germline CDR1 reads SNHLY; CDR2 reads FYNNEI. This CDR3 region has 15 residues. The CDR3 is CASSEIRANTGELFF. The CDR3 DNA is TGTGCCAGCAGTGAAATAAGAGCGAACACCGGGGAGCTGTTTTTT.

As concerns this clone: Other nucleotide sequences from this sample produce the same CDR3. The rearrangement links TRBV4-3 to TRBJ2-1, with TRBD1 matching 7 bases. The CDR3 covers 15 residues. Per germline, CDR1 LGHNA and CDR2 YSLEER. V lost 1 base to trimming and J lost 4 bases; unmatched junction nucleotides: 4. The CDR3 bases are TGCGCCAGCAGCCAAGGTACAGGGGCGTACAATGAGCAGTTCTTC. As protein: CASSQGTGAYNEQFF.

This chain joins TRBV28 and TRBJ1-6; unclear D gene. The CDR3 spans 12 residues. Germline V gene lookup returns CDR1 MDHEN and CDR2 SYDVKM. With 4 bases removed from V and 13 bases from J, the gap between germline ends came to 11 bases. The CDR3 nucleotides read TGTGCCAGCAGTTGGTCGGGTCTCCCCCTCCACTTT. Translating gives CASSWSGLPLHF.

The rearrangement joins TRBV4-3 to TRBJ1-3; TRBD1 aligns across 7 bases. V trimming: 3 bases; J trimming: 0 bases; junction bases outside the gene matches: 11. This CDR3 has 18 residues. The germline V gene encodes CDR1 LGHNA and CDR2 YSLEER. The CDR3 region has the DNA TGCGCCAGCAGCCAGTTAGCCAGACAGGGAGCCTCTGGAAACACCATATATTTT. Its translation: CASSQLARQGASGNTIYF.

The rearrangement links TRBV12-2 to TRBJ2-7; TRBD1 is taken as the D call from the table, unchecked against the DNA. TRBV12-2 is a listed pseudogene. The CDR3 has 17 amino acids. CDR3 coding DNA: TGTGCAAGTCGCTTAGTAGCCACAGGGGTAGAGACCTACGAGCAGTACTTC. Translated: CASRLVATGVETYEQYF.

The chain uses TRBV27 and TRBJ1-2; 11 bases line up with TRBD1. CDR3 length: 15 residues. The germline V gene encodes CDR1 MNHEY and CDR2 SMNVEV (reference sequence). V shed 1 base, J shed 7 bases, and the junction held 5 bases outside the gene matches. The CDR3 is CASSLYLGTGGGYTF. The CDR3 DNA is TGTGCCAGCAGTTTATATTTGGGGACAGGGGGTGGCTACACCTTC.